The 8 T cell receptor beta chains in this list originate from one sample, sequenced in a study of OX40 agonist ivuxolimab in advanced cancers. Produced via immunoSEQ multiplex PCR; TCRdb's table is partial and in-frame only. The sample includes around 19,000 clones, roughly 70% of them seen just once. Sequences were derived from CD4+ or CD8+ T cells sorted from blood, sampled in a trial of the OX40 agonist ivuxolimab. The receptor source for this set is an adult with an advanced solid tumor such as melanoma, head and neck, liver or kidney cancer.

This clone was counted only a few times. The chain has TRBV4-3 and TRBJ1-2; possible D gene TRBD1, 6 bases. V lost 0 bases and J lost 4, with 15 bases in between. CDR1 and CDR2 from the germline V gene are LGHNA and YSLEER. The CDR3 extends over 16 amino acids. CDR3 sequence reads: CASSQDIKGGAYGYTF. The CDR3 nucleotides read TGCGCCAGCAGCCAAGATATAAAAGGGGGGGCCTATGGCTACACCTTC.

The chain couples TRBV9 to TRBJ2-1, with 10 bases fitting TRBD2. Per the germline V gene, CDR1 is SGDLS and CDR2 is YYNGEE. The CDR3 totals 15 residues. V lost 2 bases and J lost 4; bases outside the gene matches: 3. The CDR3 nucleotides read TGTGCCAGCAGCGTCAGAGCGGGGGGGTACAATGAGCAGTTCTTC. Amino acids: CASSVRAGGYNEQFF.

The rearrangement joins TRBV29-1 to TRBJ1-2; possible D gene TRBD1, 6 bases. Looked up from germline, CDR1 is SQVTM and CDR2 is ANQGSEA. This CDR3 is built from 13 residues. V was clipped by 2 bases and J by 10 bases, with 17 bases between them. CDR3 sequence: CSVETGTPGDYTF. The CDR3, as DNA: TGCAGCGTTGAAACAGGGACTCCCGGTGACTACACCTTC.

This chain links TRBV1 with TRBJ1-1; the table names TRBD1, a call not compared with the DNA. TRBV1 counts as a pseudogene. The CDR3 consists of 14 residues. CDR3 bases: TGCACCAGCAGCCAAGTGGGACAGAACACTGAAGCTTTCTTT. It yields the protein CTSSQVGQNTEAFF.

The chain joins TRBV9 to TRBJ2-1; D is unclear. CDR3 length: 14 amino acids. Trimming stripped 3 bases from V and 1 base from J, with 8 bases between. Germline V gene sequence: CDR1 SGDLS, CDR2 YYNGEE. The CDR3 here is CASSGQGSYNEQFF. CDR3 DNA: TGTGCCAGCAGCGGTCAAGGGTCCTACAATGAGCAGTTCTTC.

The chain carries TRBV4-1 and TRBJ2-7; D unresolved. V lost 1 base and J 1 base, leaving 11 bases between the germline ends. This CDR3 contains 15 residues. Germline-derived CDR1 and CDR2 are MGHRA and YSYEKL. Written as DNA, the CDR3 is TGCGCCAGCAGCCAAGGGCTGGACGGTTCCTACGAGCAGTACTTC. Translated, it gives CASSQGLDGSYEQYF.

The chain employs TRBV7-9 and TRBJ2-5, with 7 bases matching TRBD1. From germline, CDR1 is SEHNR and CDR2 FQNEAQ (reference sequence). This CDR3 is 15 amino acids long. Trimming took 2 bases from V and 7 from J; bases not matched to a gene: 10. The DNA for the CDR3 is TGTGCCAGCAGCTTATACGGGGACAGAGATGCGACCCAGTACTTC. Translating gives CASSLYGDRDATQYF.

The chain joins TRBV30 to TRBJ2-7; 9 bases fit TRBD1. The germline CDR1 and CDR2 sequences are GTSNPN and SVGIG (reference sequence). The CDR3 is 15 amino acids. V was pared by 5 bases and J by 5 bases, with 13 bases of the junction left unmatched. Here the CDR3 reads CAWYAGDREINEQYF. The CDR3 DNA is TGTGCCTGGTACGCTGGGGACAGGGAGATCAACGAGCAGTACTTC.